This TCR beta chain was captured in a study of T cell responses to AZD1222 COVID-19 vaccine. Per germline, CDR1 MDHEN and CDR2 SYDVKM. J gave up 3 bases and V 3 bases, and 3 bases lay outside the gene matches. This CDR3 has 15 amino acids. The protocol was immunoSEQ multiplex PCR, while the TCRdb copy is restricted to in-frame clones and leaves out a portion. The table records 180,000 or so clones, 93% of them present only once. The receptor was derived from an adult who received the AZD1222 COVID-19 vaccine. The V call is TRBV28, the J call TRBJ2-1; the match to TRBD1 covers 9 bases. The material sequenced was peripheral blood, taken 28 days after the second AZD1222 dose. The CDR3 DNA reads TGTGCCAGCAGTTTTCGGGACAGGGACTACAATGAGCAGTTCTTC. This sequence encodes CASSFRDRDYNEQFF. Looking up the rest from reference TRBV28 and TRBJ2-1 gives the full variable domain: DVKVTQSSRYLVKRTGEKVFLECVQDMDHENMFWYRQDPGLGLRLIYFSYDVKMKEKGDIPEGYSVSREKKERFSLILESASTNQTSMYLCASSFRDRDYNEQFFGPGTRLTVL.